The next 13 T cell receptor beta chains were all read from a single sample in a study of blood T cell repertoires in COVID-19 (dated by TCRdb to 2018 to 2020). Preparation of the library involved the immunoSEQ multiplex PCR assay. TCRdb took this table from immuneACCESS and kept in-frame rearrangements with V and J called. Such tables lack part of the clones; where checked against another copy, unresolved V genes explain under half of the gap, and the rest is unexplained. The sample profile shows approximately 180,000 clones; about 85% of them were found once. The top ten clonotypes cover about 9.4% of the sample. The specimen was peripheral blood. These receptors originate from a woman aged 80 or over with acute or convalescent COVID-19.

This chain uses TRBV6-1 with TRBJ1-2, with D possibly TRBD1 on 5 matching bases. Germline V gene data show CDR1 as MNHNS and CDR2 as SASEGT. This CDR3 has 13 residues. V gave up 0 bases and J gave up 8 bases, with 10 bases separating them. The CDR3 region is CASSEAWEGGYTF. The CDR3 DNA follows: TGTGCCAGCAGTGAAGCGTGGGAGGGGGGCTACACCTTC.

This chain connects TRBV30 to TRBJ2-7, with TRBD1 matching 8 bases. The CDR3 is made up of 13 amino acids. Germline V gives CDR1 GTSNPN, CDR2 SVGIG (reference sequence). J gave up 3 bases and V 1 base, and 2 bases lay outside the gene matches. The CDR3 sequence: CAWSGGTGYEQYF. CDR3 DNA sequence: TGTGCCTGGAGTGGCGGGACAGGCTACGAGCAGTACTTC.

This clone was recorded once. The chain combines TRBV5-1 with TRBJ2-1, with 11 bases that match TRBD2. CDR3 size: 16 residues. J gave up 5 bases and V 4 bases, and 8 bases lay outside the gene matches. CDR1 is SGHRS, CDR2 YFSETQ, per germline. The CDR3 nucleotides read TGCGCCAGCAGCATTGAGTATAGCGGGGGGGACAATGAGCAGTTCTTC. It yields the protein CASSIEYSGGDNEQFF.

This chain uses TRBV5-1 with TRBJ2-2; 7 bases are shared with TRBD1. This CDR3 is 15 amino acids long. Trimming cost V 5 bases and J 3 bases; bases outside gene matches: 7. Germline V gives CDR1 SGHRS, CDR2 YFSETQ. CDR3 bases: TGCGCCAGCAGGACGACAGGGATAGACACCGGGGAGCTGTTTTTT. Protein: CASRTTGIDTGELFF.

The rearrangement uses TRBV15 and TRBJ2-7, with 8 bases that match TRBD1. The germline gives CDR1 LNHNV, CDR2 YYDKDF (reference sequence). J lost 1 base, V lost 4 bases, and 3 bases had no gene match. The CDR3 totals 14 residues. The CDR3 DNA follows: TGTGCCACCAGCACGGGACAGGAGTCCTACGAGCAGTACTTC. Translation: CATSTGQESYEQYF.

About this clone itself: Other DNA sequences within the sample encode an identical CDR3. The chain joins TRBV27 to TRBJ1-1; D call uncertain. CDR3 length equals 13 residues. Germline values: CDR1 MNHEY, CDR2 SMNVEV (reference sequence). Trimming cost V 2 bases and J 5 bases, with 9 bases left between them. In DNA form, the CDR3 reads TGTGCCAGCAGTTTAGGGCAGAGAACTGAAGCTTTCTTT. Encoded protein: CASSLGQRTEAFF.

The chain links TRBV7-2 to TRBJ1-2; D uncertain. Trimming stripped 5 bases from V and 2 bases from J, with 15 bases between. From germline, CDR1 is SGHTA and CDR2 FQGNSA. CDR3 length: 15 amino acids. The CDR3 region is CASSPSGRKNYGYTF. The CDR3 DNA reads as TGTGCCAGCAGCCCCAGCGGCCGGAAGAACTATGGCTACACCTTC.

This sequence joins TRBV7-3 and TRBJ2-2, with a weak D call TRBD1 (5 bases). Germline V lookup: CDR1 SGHTA, CDR2 FQGTGA. Trimming took 5 bases from V and 8 from J, leaving 12 bases between them. The CDR3 is made up of 13 amino acids. CDR3 bases: TGTGCCAGCAGCCAAAGGGGCGCTGGGGAGCTGTTTTTT. Translation gives CASSQRGAGELFF.

The chain carries TRBV11-3 and TRBJ2-2; D remains unclear. V was cut by 2 bases and J by 1 base, with 5 bases left in between. The CDR3 has 14 residues. Germline assignment: CDR1 SGHNT and CDR2 YENEEA. The CDR3 DNA follows: TGTGCCAGCAGCTTACGAGGGAACACCGGGGAGCTGTTTTTT. Protein sequence: CASSLRGNTGELFF.

The chain employs TRBV5-4 and TRBJ2-2; 8 nucleotides agree with TRBD1. The CDR3 is 16 residues long. Trimming cost V 4 bases and J 2 bases; bases outside gene matches: 7. Germline lookup yields CDR1 SGHNT and CDR2 YYREEE (reference sequence). CDR3 sequence: CASSPWTGSNTGELFF. The CDR3 DNA reads TGTGCCAGCAGCCCCTGGACAGGGTCAAACACCGGGGAGCTGTTTTTT.

The chain joins TRBV5-4 to TRBJ2-3; TRBD2 agrees at 12 bases. This CDR3 spans 15 amino acids. V trimming: 2 bases; J trimming: 4 bases; junction bases outside the gene matches: 2. Germline CDR1 reads SGHNT; CDR2 reads YYREEE (reference sequence). The CDR3 protein is CASSLLAGGPDTQYF. The CDR3 DNA reads as TGTGCCAGCAGCTTACTAGCGGGAGGCCCAGATACGCAGTATTTT. Full variable domain (outside the CDR3, taken from reference TRBV5-4 and TRBJ2-3): ETGVTQSPTHLIKTRGQQVTLRCSSQSGHNTVSWYQQALGQGPQFIFQYYREEENGRGNFPPRFSGLQFPNYSSELNVNALELDDSALYLCASSLLAGGPDTQYFGPGTRLTVL.

This clone was seen more than once but under ten times. The chain has TRBV19 and TRBJ2-2; 7 bases are shared with TRBD1. Trimming cost V 5 bases and J 2 bases; bases outside gene matches: 14. The CDR3 loop spans 18 amino acids. Germline CDR1 and CDR2: LNHDA and SQIVND (reference sequence). DNA of the CDR3: TGTGCCAGTAGTCCCCATGGCCTGGGACAGCTAAACACCGGGGAGCTGTTTTTT. It specifies CASSPHGLGQLNTGELFF.

The chain joins TRBV7-2 to TRBJ2-5; weak D call: TRBD1 (5 bases). Trimming left V 3 bases short and J 4 bases short, with 9 bases between. CDR1 is SGHTA, CDR2 FQGNSA, per germline. This CDR3 contains 13 residues. CDR3 sequence reads: CASSFQGSETQYF. CDR3 DNA: TGTGCCAGCAGCTTCCAGGGTTCAGAGACCCAGTACTTC.